A selection of T cell receptor beta chains follows, all from one sample in a study of blood T cell repertoires in COVID-19. Sequencing used immunoSEQ multiplex PCR; TCRdb keeps in-frame clones, though not all of them. Among 140,000 to 150,000 clones listed, roughly 90% were seen once. The sequenced sample consisted of peripheral blood. These TCRs come from a human donor with COVID-19, enrolled during active disease. The donor label of this sample is uncertain. CDR3s include the opening cysteine and the closing phenylalanine or tryptophan. Fields, in order: D gene, clone size, J gene, V gene, CDR3 DNA, CDR3 protein. A D gene is named only where the DNA matches it firmly. A row's size may be missing; if present it is once, few, many or a size class.

TRBD1,NA,TRBJ1-2,TRBV18,TGTGCCAGCTCACCTTCAGGGGGCGCAGAGGGCTACACCTTC,CASSPSGGAEGYTF
NA,NA,TRBJ1-1,TRBV5-1,TGCGCCAGCAGTTTCCAGGGGAACACTGAAGCTTTCTTT,CASSFQGNTEAFF
NA,NA,TRBJ2-2,TRBV7-6,TGTGCCAGCAGCTTAGCCGCCGGGGAGCTGTTTTTT,CASSLAAGELFF
TRBD1,NA,TRBJ1-2,TRBV29-1,TGCAGCGTGTCACAGGGGGCAAGGTATGGCTACACCTTC,CSVSQGARYGYTF
NA,NA,TRBJ1-1,TRBV7-9,TGTGCCAGCAGCAAGACAGCCATGAACACTGAAGCTTTCTTT,CASSKTAMNTEAFF
NA,NA,TRBJ1-1,TRBV18,TGTGCCAGCTCACCCCCGTCCAGGGGGAACACTGAAGCTTTCTTT,CASSPPSRGNTEAFF
TRBD2,NA,TRBJ2-7,TRBV5-1,TGCGCCAGCAGCGAGAGACTAGCGGGAGACTACGAGCAGTACTTC,CASSERLAGDYEQYF
NA,once,TRBJ1-6,TRBV5-4,TGTGCCAGCAACGTGAAGGGGGTGTACGGATCACCCCTCCACTTT,CASNVKGVYGSPLHF
TRBD1,NA,TRBJ2-7,TRBV7-9,TGTGCCAGCAGCTTAGGACAGGGGGCGAGGCAGTACTTC,CASSLGQGARQYF
TRBD1,NA,TRBJ1-1,TRBV6-2/TRBV6-3,TGTGCCAGCAGTTACTCGTCCGACAGGGGGCTCACTGAAGCTTTCTTT,CASSYSSDRGLTEAFF
NA,NA,TRBJ2-7,TRBV7-9,TGTGCCAGCAGCTTCGGACAGGGAGGGTACGAGCAGTACTTC,CASSFGQGGYEQYF
TRBD1,NA,TRBJ2-3,TRBV6-5,TGTGCCAGCAGAGTGACAGGGCCGAACACAGATACGCAGTATTTT,CASRVTGPNTDTQYF
NA,NA,TRBJ2-3,TRBV6-2/TRBV6-3,TGTGCCAGCAGTCAAGCCTCTAGCACAGATACGCAGTATTTT,CASSQASSTDTQYF
NA,NA,TRBJ2-7,TRBV5-1,TGCGCCAGCAGCTTGTCGGCAGGCCCCTACGAGCAGTACTTC,CASSLSAGPYEQYF
NA,NA,TRBJ2-2,TRBV7-2,TGTGCCAGCAGCTTAGGTGCAGTCACCGGGGAGCTGTTTTTT,CASSLGAVTGELFF
NA,NA,TRBJ1-4,TRBV18,TGTGCCAGCTCCCCATCCAGGGATGAAAAACTGTTTTTT,CASSPSRDEKLFF
TRBD1,NA,TRBJ1-1,TRBV5-1,TGCGCCAGCAGCTTGGCCGACAGGGTAGGAACTGAAGCTTTCTTT,CASSLADRVGTEAFF
TRBD1,few,TRBJ1-1,TRBV5-4,TGTGCCAGCAGCAACCCCGGGACAGAGGACACTGAAGCTTTCTTT,CASSNPGTEDTEAFF
NA,NA,TRBJ2-2,TRBV28,TGTGCCAGCAGTTTAGTCAGGGCGCTCTCCGGGGAGCTGTTTTTT,CASSLVRALSGELFF
NA,NA,TRBJ2-1,TRBV7-8,TGTGCCAGCAGCGAGAGACAGGCCAGCTCCTACAATGAGCAGTTCTTC,CASSERQASSYNEQFF
NA,once,TRBJ2-2,TRBV4-1,TGCGCCAGCAGCCAAGTCCCGGACTCGAACACCGGGGAGCTGTTTTTT,CASSQVPDSNTGELFF
TRBD1,NA,TRBJ1-1,TRBV6-6,TGTGCCAGCAGCTATGCCCCGGGACAGGGATCTGAAGCTTTCTTT,CASSYAPGQGSEAFF
NA,few,TRBJ1-2,TRBV2,TGTGCCAGCAGTACAGGGTCGGTCAGGGACTATGGCTACACCTTC,CASSTGSVRDYGYTF
NA,NA,TRBJ1-1,TRBV10-3,TGTGCCATCACTAGGGCCAGGGGAGGGTGGGACACTGAAGCTTTCTTT,CAITRARGGWDTEAFF
NA,NA,TRBJ1-1,TRBV6-5,TGTGCCAGCAGTTCCGAGGGGGGGATGAACACTGAAGCTTTCTTT,CASSSEGGMNTEAFF
TRBD1,NA,TRBJ2-2,TRBV19,TGTGCCAGTAGTCCTGGGGACAGGGAAGTTACCGGGGAGCTGTTTTTT,CASSPGDREVTGELFF
TRBD1,NA,TRBJ2-3,TRBV24-1,TGTGCCACCAGTGTAGAGACAGGGCGCGGCACAGATACGCAGTATTTT,CATSVETGRGTDTQYF
NA,NA,TRBJ2-7,TRBV14,TGTGCCAGCAGCCCCCTAGGGGCTATGGACGAGCAGTACTTC,CASSPLGAMDEQYF
TRBD1,NA,TRBJ1-4,TRBV10-3,TGTGCCATCAGTGAGGACAGGGGTAATGAAAAACTGTTTTTT,CAISEDRGNEKLFF